The 18 T cell receptor beta chains below all came from one sample that was sequenced in a study of molecular identifiers for immune sequencing clone quantification. TCRdb reprocessed the PCR reads via MiXCR and lists one record per CDR3 protein. This table has around 100,000 distinct CDR3 sequences, about 35% appearing once. The specimen was naive CD8+ T cells from blood, with Jurkat cell RNA spiked in. Stated subset: FACS-sorted CD8+CD4-CCR7+CD45RA+ naive T cells. The receptor set was obtained from a human donor in good health. Some libraries in this study had Jurkat cell RNA spiked in.

This clonotype was observed a handful of times. The V call is TRBV14, the J call TRBJ2-1; D gene uncertain. Germline values: CDR1 SGHDN, CDR2 FVKESK. This CDR3 is 15 amino acids long. The V gene lost 1 base and the J gene lost 8 bases, with 15 bases spanning the gap. CDR3: CASSQVRSRLDEQFF. The CDR3 DNA sequence: TGTGCCAGCAGCCAAGTAAGGTCAAGGTTGGATGAGCAGTTCTTC.

The chain has TRBV16 and TRBJ2-1; 7 positions agree with TRBD2. The length of the CDR3 is 16 residues. Looked up from germline, CDR1 is KGHSY and CDR2 is FQNENV. With V trimmed by 3 bases and J by 8 bases, 13 bases remained unmatched. Written as DNA, the CDR3 is TGTGCCAGCAGCCAGTTGACTAGCCTCTCTGGCTATGAGCAGTTCTTC. It translates to CASSQLTSLSGYEQFF.

For this clonotype: A much larger clonotype is one base distant, so this may be a read error. The rearrangement joins TRBV6-5 to TRBJ2-7; D not certain. CDR3 length: 14 residues. Germline values: CDR1 MNHEY, CDR2 SVGAGI. Trimming took off 0 bases at V and 4 bases at J, with 10 bases between the two ends. The CDR3 reads CASSYSSSGYEQYF. Written as DNA, the CDR3 is TGTGCCAGCAGTTACTCAAGTTCGGGTTACGAGCAGTACTTC.

This clonotype came up a few times. V and J are TRBV20-1 and TRBJ2-1, with a weak D call TRBD2 (6 bases). The CDR3 totals 15 residues. The germline V and J ends were trimmed by 4 bases and 10 bases, with 23 bases remaining between them. Germline V gene lookup returns CDR1 DFQATT and CDR2 SNEGSKA (reference sequence). CDR3 in DNA: TGCAGTGCTATTGCAACGGGGGAGCCGTGGGTAGAGCAGTTCTTC. Translated: CSAIATGEPWVEQFF.

This clonotype showed up just once. At one boundary the junction diverges from the germline segment, which might be a read error. This chain links TRBV25-1 with TRBJ2-3; D is perhaps TRBD1 or TRBD2 (5 bases each). The germline gives CDR1 MGHDK, CDR2 SYGVNS. This CDR3 has 17 residues. CDR3 coding DNA: TGTGCCAGCTGTGAAGAGGGGATTAGCGCCAGCACAGATACGCAGTATTTT. It is translated as CASCEEGISASTDTQYF.

The V call is TRBV4-3, the J call TRBJ2-5; TRBD2 matches at 10 bases. With V trimmed by 4 bases and J by 1 base, 12 bases remained unmatched. The CDR3 consists of 18 residues. Germline CDR1 LGHNA, CDR2 YSLEER. CDR3 in amino acids: CASSPRGAGGPSQETQYF. The CDR3 DNA sequence: TGCGCCAGCAGCCCCCGCGGAGCGGGGGGGCCCTCCCAAGAGACCCAGTACTTC.

This clonotype was seen a few times. The chain combines TRBV11-2 with TRBJ2-6; D is uncertain. The germline V and J ends were trimmed by 5 bases and 0 bases, with 20 bases remaining between them. This CDR3 is built from 19 residues. Germline CDR1 is SGHAT and CDR2 is FQNNGV. This chain's CDR3 is CASSPWRERVRSGANVLTF. The CDR3, as DNA: TGTGCCAGCAGCCCATGGCGCGAGCGTGTACGCTCTGGGGCCAACGTCCTGACTTTC.

This clonotype was detected many times. The chain carries TRBV12-3 or TRBV12-4 and TRBJ2-3; D not resolved. The V and J ends lost 8 bases and 0 bases respectively, with 15 bases between them. The CDR3 is made up of 15 amino acids. The CDR3 loop reads CASGQPVSSTDTQYF. The DNA of the CDR3 is TGTGCCAGCGGCCAACCGGTTTCTAGCACAGATACGCAGTATTTT.

The J gene is TRBJ2-3, the V gene TRBV28; 9 bases map to TRBD2. The germline CDR1 and CDR2 sequences are MDHEN and SYDVKM. The CDR3 runs to 14 residues. Losses at the gene ends were 4 bases for V and 4 bases for J; bases not matched to a gene: 3. CDR3 in amino acids: CASSSRLAADTQYF. The CDR3 bases are TGTGCCAGCAGTTCCCGACTAGCGGCAGATACGCAGTATTTT.

This clonotype appeared many times. J is TRBJ1-1 and V is TRBV6-5; 9 positions agree with TRBD1. Looked up from germline, CDR1 is MNHEY and CDR2 is SVGAGI. V lost 5 bases, J lost 1 base, and 5 bases stayed unmatched. The CDR3 is 15 amino acids. The chain's CDR3 is CASSIGGQGNTEAFF. The CDR3 DNA follows: TGTGCCAGCAGTATTGGGGGACAGGGGAACACTGAAGCTTTCTTT.

This clonotype was seen a few times. The J gene is TRBJ1-4, the V gene TRBV7-2, with D perhaps matching TRBD1 (6 bases). Germline V lookup: CDR1 SGHTA, CDR2 FQGNSA. V was pared by 6 bases and J by 7 bases, with 15 bases between. This CDR3 has 14 residues. The CDR3 DNA reads TGTGCCAGCAGAAAGAATCCAGGGGCTGAAAAACTGTTTTTT. Translation: CASRKNPGAEKLFF. The full variable domain, rest sourced from reference TRBV7-2 and TRBJ1-4, is GAGVSQSPSNKVTEKGKDVELRCDPISGHTALYWYRQSLGQGLEFLIYFQGNSAPDKSGLPSDRFSAERTGGSVSTLTIQRTQQEDSAVYLCASRKNPGAEKLFFGSGTQLSVL.

This clonotype was seen a few times. The chain uses TRBV27 and TRBJ2-7; 10 nucleotides match TRBD2. This CDR3 is built from 15 residues. V shed 1 base and J 2 bases; nucleotides not matched to a gene: 2. The V gene's germline CDR1 is MNHEY and CDR2 SMNVEV (reference sequence). The CDR3 region is CASSLWTSGPYEQYF. In DNA form, the CDR3 reads TGTGCCAGCAGTTTATGGACTAGCGGCCCCTACGAGCAGTACTTC.

This clonotype has just a few counts. The chain has TRBV12-3 or TRBV12-4 and TRBJ2-4, with a tentative D call TRBD1 (6 bases). CDR3 length: 16 amino acids. The V gene lost 3 bases and the J gene lost 0 bases, with 12 bases spanning the gap. CDR3 sequence: CASSFPGQLAKNIQYF. For the CDR3, the DNA is TGTGCCAGCAGTTTTCCGGGACAACTAGCCAAAAACATTCAGTACTTC.

This clonotype occurred many times. V gene TRBV29-1 combines with J gene TRBJ2-1; the D is unclear. The ends were cut back, 3 bases at V and 7 bases at J, with 4 bases in the middle. Germline CDR1 SQVTM, CDR2 ANQGSEA. This CDR3 has 10 amino acids. The CDR3 region is CSVELNEQFF. The CDR3 bases are TGCAGCGTTGAGCTTAATGAGCAGTTCTTC.

About this clonotype: A much larger clone differs by one base, so this may be a read error. This CDR3 is missing its conserved last phenylalanine or tryptophan, likely due to a read error. The chain couples TRBV7-3 to TRBJ2-1; D possibly corresponds to TRBD1 (6 bases). The CDR3 covers 13 residues. V was trimmed by 3 bases and J by 7 bases, leaving 10 bases between them. Germline CDR1 reads SGHTA; CDR2 reads FQGTGA. This CDR3 is CASSFTGNNEQFI. In nucleotides, the CDR3 is TGTGCCAGCAGCTTCACAGGGAATAATGAGCAGTTCATC.

The chain recombines TRBV19 with TRBJ1-1, with a weak D call TRBD1 (6 bases). Trimming cost V 6 bases and J 1 base, with 12 bases left between them. There are 14 residues in the CDR3. CDR1 and CDR2 (germline): LNHDA, SQIVND (reference sequence). CDR3 DNA sequence: TGTGCCAGTAGGAATGACAGGCGGAACACTGAAGCTTTCTTT. Translated: CASRNDRRNTEAFF.

The CDR3 DNA reads as TGTGCCAGCAGTTTCGCCGGGAAGACTGAAGCTTTCTTT. It is translated as CASSFAGKTEAFF. The chain links TRBV27 to TRBJ1-1; no definite D call. Germline V gene lookup returns CDR1 MNHEY and CDR2 SMNVEV (reference sequence). CDR3 size: 13 residues. V was pared by 3 bases and J by 5 bases, with 10 bases between.

Remarks on this clonotype: The junction and the germline gene differ at one end; a read error may be behind it. The genes are TRBV4-2 and TRBJ1-5, with a weak D call TRBD1 (5 bases). Germline-derived CDR1 and CDR2 are LGHNA and YNFKEQ. The CDR3 spans 13 residues. The CDR3, as DNA: TGTGCCAGCAGCCAAAACGGGGCTCAGCCCCCGCATTTT. It is translated as CASSQNGAQPPHF.